The sequence of this TCR beta chain was determined in a study of T cell changes during pregnancy in multiple sclerosis. Germline V gene data show CDR1 as SGHTA and CDR2 as FQGNSA. The CDR3 runs to 15 residues. Germline trimming cut 5 bases from V and 12 bases from J; bases unmatched to any gene: 16. Assay used: immunoSEQ multiplex PCR; TCRdb lists only in-frame clones, some missing. Among some 30,000 clones listed, almost 90% were seen once. The sequence came from a female donor with multiple sclerosis, enrolled in a pregnancy study. The chain recombines TRBV7-2 with TRBJ2-1, with 7 bases fitting TRBD1. The sample was CD8+ T cells from peripheral blood mononuclear cells, taken in the second trimester of pregnancy. Here the CDR3 DNA reads TGTGCCAGCAGCCCTAGTGTCCAGGGGGTGGTAGGGCAGTTCTTC. Its translation is CASSPSVQGVVGQFF.